The present entry profiles one T cell receptor beta chain with its context. Its antigen is currently not known. Base qualities are not at hand, and no much larger clone is one base apart. This sample is part of a study of cytomegalovirus exposure and HLA in healthy donors (dated by TCRdb to the late 2010s). For the study in its entirety: An earlier analysis of under 600 of the donors reported 250 to 300 Gb of sequence data and more than 90 million unique TCR beta sequences from about 179 million T cells. Class I and class II HLA loci were covered by the typing at four-digit resolution. Across under 500 genotyped donors of the cohort, an average of roughly 200,000 unique TCR beta nucleotide sequences per donor were sequenced, and approximately 17% of those sequences were non-productive. An early release that covered about 640 HLA-typed donors contained around 300 gigabases of sequencing data and around 80 million unique TCR sequences. To study patterns of TCR occurrence, a later analysis re-analyzed previously published TCR beta repertoires from 550 to 800 donors and added high-resolution HLA genotyping. Besides the first cohort of under 700 subjects, a separate validation cohort made up of around 120 different subjects was used. Every repertoire in the discovery cohort had been generated on one and the same sequencing platform. To decide whether each TCR beta V gene segment behaved as functional or pseudogenic, an earlier analysis of 587 of the donors relied on high-throughput TCR beta sequencing. A later genetic analysis took genome-wide SNP genotypes for about 55% of the 666 donors and used that subset as a discovery cohort. Four to six DR-DQ haplotypes were handled as single units for association and clustering, since linkage in the cohort was strong. The aim of the study was to test whether cataloging public T cell receptors could identify signatures of past pathogen exposure. The study used immunosequencing to profile the T cell repertoires of approximately 650 subjects and linked those repertoires to cytomegalovirus serostatus. Donor age, sex, ethnicity and CMV serostatus were compiled together with the repertoire data. To predict cytomegalovirus infection status, the study combined high-throughput TCR immunosequencing, statistical association of individual TCRs with disease status, and machine learning. The number of donors typed differed by locus, with about 629-630 for A, B, C, DRB1 and DQB1, around 560 for DQA1, 606 for DPA1, and some 450 for DPB1. The later analysis used no new phenotypic data to find candidate immune exposures, relying instead on TCR beta sequences and their occurrence across donors. Among the roughly 430 genotyped donors, 75% to 90% belonged to the genetic ancestry cluster associated with self-reported Caucasian donors.

The library was prepared using the immunoSEQ multiplex PCR assay. The multiplex PCR relied on a mix of 60 forward primers for TCR Vbeta segments and 13 reverse primers for TCR Jbeta segments. Amplification of the CDR3 region of rearranged TCR beta genes was performed with a multiplex PCR assay on genomic DNA. On the Illumina HiSeq System, the amplified TCR beta libraries were sequenced as 87-base-pair reads. As for the authors' bioinformatics: A later analysis counted approximately 84 million unique TCR beta chains across the 500 to 850 repertoires, and some 11 million of these chains were shared by at least two donors. Raw reads were error-corrected and collapsed into unique sequences by a nearest-neighbor algorithm in which closely related sequences were merged to remove PCR and sequencing errors. CDR3 sequences were aligned to IMGT reference sequences to assign V, D and J gene segments. For a sequence to be retained, a match of at least six nucleotides to both a V gene segment and a J gene segment was required. Rearrangements were called productive when the CDR3 lacked stop codons and stayed in frame with V and J; all others were non-productive. Following IMGT convention, CDR3 was defined as the stretch from the second conserved V-encoded cysteine to the conserved J-encoded phenylalanine. The earlier analysis of about 590 of the donors excluded sequences that lacked an unambiguous match to a single V gene segment. In an earlier analysis of several hundred of the donors, V segments were called functional above 56.7% productive rearrangements and were called segregating when the between-donor standard deviation exceeded 5%. To diagnose cytomegalovirus status from the catalog of TCR beta chain sequences, a statistical classification framework was built. V and J gene assignment, in a later analysis, came from comparing TCR nucleotide sequences with IMGT/GENE-DB human TR gene sequences. Using the TCRdist pipeline, a later analysis assigned CDR3 sequences along with most-parsimonious VDJ recombination scenarios. In a later analysis, each TCR beta chain was defined by its CDR3 amino acid sequence together with its V-gene family, and reads without a unique V-gene family were excluded. A later analysis removed several hundred highly shared, low-generation-probability nucleotide sequences to deal with suspected cross-contamination and a sequencing artifact. In a later analysis, a clonal expansion index for each public chain was calculated from normalized within-repertoire ranks of inferred template counts. A later analysis computed generation probabilities with a VDJ recombination model fitted to out-of-frame rearrangements, and checked the results against IGoR. In a later analysis, TCR-TCR, TCR-HLA and TCR-CMV co-occurrence was scored with hypergeometric tests, and a repertoire-size bias correction was applied to TCR pairs. A later analysis estimated false discovery rates by permuting HLA or CMV assignments 20 times. In a later analysis, co-occurring TCRs were grouped using DBSCAN, with TCRdist sequence similarity added in when clustering inside HLA-allele-positive subsets. Repertoires with fewer than 30,000 or more than 120,000 public chains were left out of co-occurrence clustering, as were a handful of repertoires with anomalous nucleotide sharing. This immuneACCESS table, as held by TCRdb, lists in-frame sequences with V and J called but not all clones. Of the missing ones, under half trace to an unresolved V gene in checked studies; the others have no known cause. V and J calls and clone size are copied from that table; D and trimming were computed from the DNA. This sample comprises 78,000 or so clones, around 60% of them detected only once. Roughly 4% of the sample comes from the top ten.

The cohort was made up of 666 healthy bone marrow donors. At the time of sampling, every cohort member was nominally healthy, though immune exposures that went unrecorded were likely present. The donor tested CMV seropositive, placing the donor among the 289 seropositive members of the cohort. Every donor gave a peripheral blood sample, and the peripheral blood mononuclear cells from that sample were used for TCR beta sequencing. The Qiagen DNeasy Blood Extraction Kit was used to extract genomic DNA from the blood cell samples. CDR1 and CDR2, per the germline V gene, are MNHEY and SVGAGI. Trimmed from V: 4 bases; trimmed from J: 2 bases; junction bases lacking a gene match: 10. Inclusive of the bounding cysteine and phenylalanine, the CDR3 is 16 residues long. The DNA shown is the 48-base CDR3, in frame from base 1. What the research found in general, with its limitations: Linkage disequilibrium might explain the correlated functional status among segregating V segments, but an unknown experimental factor could not be excluded. In a later analysis, HLA-associated TCR beta chains were found to be more clonally expanded and to have lower generation probabilities than equally common non-associated chains. Assigning TCR associations to individual alleles was difficult when HLA alleles, especially DR and DQ, strongly co-occurred. For the cohort, immune exposure information was limited to CMV serostatus. It was suggested by the authors that the approach could potentially be generalized to other disease states and immunological phenotypes. In a later analysis, 16,951 TCR beta sequences were associated with specific HLA alleles at a false discovery rate of 0.05. A cluster of highly shared sequence variants was judged likely to represent a technical artifact of the sequencing pipeline. Sequencing depth was assumed to be roughly uniform across donors in the presence/absence analyses, though that assumption may not hold. Only TCR beta chains were sequenced in this cohort, and the absence of alpha or paired-chain data limited detectable features. Across donors, most TCR sequences were observed very rarely, whereas some public TCRs were present in many individuals. In a later genetic analysis, a missense DCLRE1C variant was associated with V-gene and J-gene trimming of TCR beta chains, and the association was replicated in an independent cohort. A further reported finding was that TCR beta sequences accurately predicted the HLA-A and HLA-B alleles for most subjects in the first cohort. According to a later analysis, TCR association rates differed among HLA loci, with DRB1 alleles showing the most associated TCRs and HLA-C alleles showing the fewest. According to a later genetic analysis, donors in an Asian-associated ancestry cluster had fewer N-insertions in productive TCRs than the approximately 710-donor mean. Because counts were too low, roughly 18 rarely observed V segments, including chromosome 9 orphons, were left out of the earlier analysis of a few hundred of the donors. The classifier was reported to diagnose cytomegalovirus status with high specificity and sensitivity in both the original cohort and the validation cohort. HLA typing was unavailable for some donors at each locus, so association tests used only the typed subset. Several of the top co-occurrence clusters appeared to be linked to parvovirus B19, influenza, CMV and Epstein-Barr virus, according to a later analysis. In an earlier analysis of a few hundred of the donors, most TCR beta V segments were observed in productive rearrangements about 87% or about 30% of the time, broadly matching IMGT annotations. A few of the identified cytomegalovirus-associated TCR beta chains were confirmed in vitro to be specific for cytomegalovirus antigens. Some IMGT-functional V segments, including TRBV6-2 and TRBV6-3, could not be told apart with the 87-base-pair reads, so those segments were excluded. Most CMV-associated TCR beta chains appeared to be HLA-restricted in a later analysis, and the HLA associations seemed to be driven largely by CMV exposure. The study gave a list of about 150 TCR beta chains associated with cytomegalovirus.

The clonotype was recovered from a male donor in good health and CMV-seropositive. The chain links TRBV6-5 with TRBJ1-1, and 7 junctional nucleotides match TRBD1. Specimen: PBMCs. The CDR3 region has the sequence CASSFTGVAINTEAFF. The nucleotide sequence reads as follows: TGTGCCAGCAGTTTCACAGGGGTGGCTATAAACACTGAAGCTTTCTTT.